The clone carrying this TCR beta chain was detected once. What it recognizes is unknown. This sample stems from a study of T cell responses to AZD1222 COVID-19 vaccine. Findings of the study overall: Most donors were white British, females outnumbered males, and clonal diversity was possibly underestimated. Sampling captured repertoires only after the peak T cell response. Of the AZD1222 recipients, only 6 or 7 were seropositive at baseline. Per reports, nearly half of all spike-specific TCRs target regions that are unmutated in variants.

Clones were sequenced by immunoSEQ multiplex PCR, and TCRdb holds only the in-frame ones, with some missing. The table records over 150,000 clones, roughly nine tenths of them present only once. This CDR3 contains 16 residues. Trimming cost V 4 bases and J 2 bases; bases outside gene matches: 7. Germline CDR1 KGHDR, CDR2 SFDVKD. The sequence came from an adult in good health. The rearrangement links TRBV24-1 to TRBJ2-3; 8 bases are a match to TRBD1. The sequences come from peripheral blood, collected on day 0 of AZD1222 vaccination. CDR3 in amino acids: CATSDPGGPYTDTQYF. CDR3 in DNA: TGTGCCACCAGTGACCCAGGGGGCCCCTACACAGATACGCAGTATTTT.